The 27 T cell receptor beta chains listed next were all sequenced from one sample in a study of shared clonotypes between healthy human individuals. Method: immunoSEQ multiplex PCR; TCRdb's copy keeps in-frame clones and lacks some. The sample carries some 2,500,000 clones, roughly 93% recorded once. The sample comprised naive CD4+ T cells from PBMCs. The sample's subset: CD45RA+ positively selected. The receptors originated from a man in his late teens or twenties in good health. Some clones in this sample may be carry-over from other donors' samples.

The gene calls are TRBV7-9 and TRBJ1-4; 9 nucleotides align to TRBD1. The CDR3 contains 16 residues. Unmatched junction bases numbered 9, after V lost 5 bases and J lost 5 bases. Germline V gene sequence: CDR1 SEHNR, CDR2 FQNEAQ (reference sequence). The CDR3 region is CASSHTPGQGNEKLFF. In nucleotides, the CDR3 is TGTGCCAGCAGCCACACGCCGGGACAGGGAAATGAAAAACTGTTTTTT.

The chain couples TRBV4-1 to TRBJ2-5, with D unresolved. Germline CDR1 reads MGHRA; CDR2 reads YSYEKL. The CDR3 loop spans 13 amino acids. V lost 3 bases and J 2 bases, leaving 7 bases between the germline ends. This chain's CDR3 is CASSHQLQETQYF. CDR3 in DNA: TGCGCCAGCAGCCATCAGCTTCAAGAGACCCAGTACTTC.

This chain links TRBV7-2 with TRBJ1-1; D is unresolved. Germline CDR1 and CDR2: SGHTA and FQGNSA. The length of the CDR3 is 15 residues. With 2 bases removed from V and 3 bases from J, the gap between germline ends came to 13 bases. The chain's CDR3 is CASSLQVSPYTEAFF. Here the CDR3 DNA reads TGTGCCAGCAGCTTACAAGTCAGTCCCTACACTGAAGCTTTCTTT.

Only one count was recorded for this clone. Other DNA sequences in this sample translate to the same CDR3. The J gene is TRBJ1-4, the V gene TRBV19, with D perhaps TRBD1 (6 bases). Looked up from germline, CDR1 is LNHDA and CDR2 is SQIVND (reference sequence). The CDR3 is made up of 15 amino acids. V shed 2 bases and J shed 2 bases, with 9 bases lying between them. DNA of the CDR3: TGTGCCAGTAGTATATCGGGGGGCACTAATGAAAAACTGTTTTTT. The encoded protein is CASSISGGTNEKLFF.

This clone was observed a few times. The rearrangement links TRBV6-4 to TRBJ1-1; 7 bases are a match to TRBD1. The junction had 11 bases not matched to a gene; V was cut back by 8 bases and J by 8 bases. The CDR3 loop spans 13 amino acids. Germline V CDR1 and CDR2: MRHNA, SNTAGT. The CDR3 nucleotides are TGTGCCAGCGGCACCTCCGGGACAGAGGAAGCTTTCTTT. Its protein is CASGTSGTEEAFF.

The rearrangement uses TRBV7-8 and TRBJ1-2; the D gene is possibly TRBD1 (6 bases). V was trimmed by 5 bases and J by 4 bases, leaving 11 bases between them. Germline CDR1 and CDR2: SGHVS and FQNEAQ. This CDR3 comprises 13 residues. In DNA, the CDR3 is TGTGCCAGCAGCCCCGGACAGTTCTATGGCTACACCTTC. This encodes CASSPGQFYGYTF.

This chain uses TRBV30 with TRBJ1-2, with a possible D match to TRBD1 (6 bases). CDR1 GTSNPN and CDR2 SVGIG come from the germline V gene (reference sequence). This CDR3 region has 14 residues. Trimming left V 0 bases short and J 3 bases short, with 11 bases between. CDR3: CAWSVGQRHYGYTF. DNA for the CDR3: TGTGCCTGGAGTGTAGGACAGCGTCACTATGGCTACACCTTC.

This clone was observed a single time. CDR3 sequence (DNA): TGTGCCAGCAGCGGACTAGTCAAGTACGAGCAGTACTTC. This sequence encodes CASSGLVKYEQYF. This rearrangement joins TRBV6-5 to TRBJ2-5; the match to TRBD2 covers 7 bases. The last part of the DNA fits TRBJ2-7 better; the J call may be wrong. This CDR3 is built from 13 residues. Per the germline V gene, CDR1 is MNHEY and CDR2 is SVGAGI.

This sequence joins TRBV4-1 and TRBJ1-4; 7 nucleotides align to TRBD1. Germline V lookup: CDR1 MGHRA, CDR2 YSYEKL. There are 15 residues in the CDR3. V dropped 3 bases and J dropped 8; count of bases not matched to a gene: 9. Here the CDR3 reads CASSQDVTGIEKLFF. CDR3 DNA sequence: TGCGCCAGCAGCCAGGACGTGACAGGGATCGAAAAACTGTTTTTT.

The V gene is TRBV7-6, the J gene TRBJ2-7; perhaps D is TRBD1 or TRBD2 (6 bases each). CDR3 length: 14 amino acids. V lost 1 base, J lost 6 bases, and 13 bases lay in between. Germline values: CDR1 SGHVS, CDR2 FNYEAQ. In nucleotides, the CDR3 is TGTGCCAGCAGCTTAGTGGGGGGCGAGGGCGAGCAGTACTTC. Translated, it gives CASSLVGGEGEQYF.

The chain combines TRBV4-1 with TRBJ2-1; D might be TRBD1 (6 bases). The CDR3 spans 16 residues. V gave up 6 bases and J gave up 0 bases, with 15 bases separating them. Germline lookup yields CDR1 MGHRA and CDR2 YSYEKL. CDR3 nucleotide sequence: TGCGCCAGCAGTCCAGGGGCGATGAGCTCCTACAATGAGCAGTTCTTC. Translating it yields CASSPGAMSSYNEQFF.

The genes are TRBV18 and TRBJ2-1; 14 bases map to TRBD2. Looked up from germline, CDR1 is KGHSH and CDR2 is LQKENI. The CDR3 covers 17 residues. V dropped 3 bases and J dropped 8; count of bases not matched to a gene: 9. The CDR3 DNA is TGTGCCAGCTCACCCGGGACTAGCGGGAGCGTTCCCCATGAGCAGTTCTTC. Amino acid sequence: CASSPGTSGSVPHEQFF.

The chain is built from TRBV6-5 and TRBJ2-1; D perhaps matches TRBD1 (8 bases). This CDR3 is 14 amino acids long. The germline V gene encodes CDR1 MNHEY and CDR2 SVGAGI. V was clipped by 7 bases and J by 8 bases, with 18 bases between them. The CDR3 DNA reads as TGTGCCAGCAACCCTCGACAGGGGAGGGATGAGCAGTTCTTC. This encodes CASNPRQGRDEQFF.

V usage is TRBV28 and J usage is TRBJ2-7; D not certain. CDR1 and CDR2 (germline): MDHEN, SYDVKM. This CDR3 has 15 residues. Trimming took 6 bases from V and 0 from J, leaving 15 bases between them. The CDR3 loop reads CASSPARAGSYEQYF. The CDR3 nucleotides are TGTGCCAGCAGCCCCGCAAGGGCTGGCTCCTACGAGCAGTACTTC.

The genes are TRBV7-3 and TRBJ1-2; tentative D call: TRBD1 (6 bases). V dropped 5 bases and J dropped 0 bases, with 13 bases sitting between them. Germline CDR1 is SGHTA and CDR2 is FQGTGA. The CDR3 is 15 amino acids. The CDR3 is CASSPAGASNYGYTF. The CDR3 bases are TGTGCCAGCAGCCCCGCAGGGGCGTCTAACTATGGCTACACCTTC.

The chain couples TRBV18 to TRBJ2-5; 10 bases match TRBD2. Germline loops: CDR1 KGHSH, CDR2 LQKENI. This CDR3 region has 17 residues. J gave up 3 bases and V 6 bases, and 13 bases lay outside the gene matches. CDR3 loop: CASSARLGTSVEETQYF. The CDR3 DNA is TGTGCCAGCTCCGCCAGACTGGGGACTAGCGTAGAAGAGACCCAGTACTTC.

The rearrangement links TRBV7-9 to TRBJ2-3; D possibly corresponds to TRBD2 (6 bases). This CDR3 contains 17 residues. Germline CDR1 is SEHNR and CDR2 is FQNEAQ (reference sequence). The V end was cut by 5 bases, the J end by 1 base, with 19 bases between. CDR3 loop: CASSPVLTSQGTDTQYF. DNA of the CDR3: TGTGCCAGCAGCCCCGTCCTGACTAGTCAGGGCACAGATACGCAGTATTTT.

The chain combines TRBV7-8 with TRBJ2-2; D may be TRBD2 (5 bases). CDR3 length equals 15 residues. Trimming shortened V by 0 bases and J by 4 bases, and 9 bases separated the two germline ends. Per germline, CDR1 SGHVS and CDR2 FQNEAQ. CDR3 nucleotide sequence: TGTGCCAGCAGCTTAGCGCGGGCAGCCACCGGGGAGCTGTTTTTT. It specifies CASSLARAATGELFF.

This clone showed up just a few times. As DNA, the CDR3 is TGTGCCAGCACCCCAAGCGGGAGGGGTTACAATGAGCAGTTCTTC. Translation: CASTPSGRGYNEQFF. The chain recombines TRBV6-5 with TRBJ2-1, with 10 bases identical to TRBD2. Germline-derived CDR1 and CDR2 are MNHEY and SVGAGI. The length of the CDR3 is 15 residues. The V segment lost 7 bases and the J segment 4 bases; nucleotides outside the gene matches: 7.

The DNA for the CDR3 is TGTGCCAGCAGTGCCACCATAATACGCAATGAGCAGTTCTTC. Protein product: CASSATIIRNEQFF. The chain combines TRBV28 with TRBJ2-1; D unresolved. Germline CDR1 reads MDHEN; CDR2 reads SYDVKM. The CDR3 sequence is 14 residues long. Trimming stripped 5 bases from V and 6 bases from J, with 14 bases between.

V gene TRBV27 combines with J gene TRBJ1-1, with D possibly TRBD1 on 5 matching bases. The CDR3 is made up of 13 amino acids. Germline CDR1 reads MNHEY; CDR2 reads SMNVEV (reference sequence). Trimming took 5 bases from V and 6 from J, leaving 13 bases between them. The CDR3 protein is CASSRLGTAEAFF. As DNA, the CDR3 is TGTGCCAGCAGTAGACTAGGGACCGCTGAAGCTTTCTTT.

A note on this clone: This same CDR3 is encoded by further DNA sequences in the sample. For the CDR3, the DNA is TGCGCCAGCAGCTTCGAGGGGGGGAATGAAAAACTGTTTTTT. Translating gives CASSFEGGNEKLFF. The rearrangement links TRBV5-1 to TRBJ1-4; D is perhaps TRBD1 (6 bases). Germline CDR1 reads SGHRS; CDR2 reads YFSETQ. The length of the CDR3 is 14 residues. Trimming removed 2 bases at V and 5 bases at J, with 10 bases between.

This sequence joins TRBV30 and TRBJ2-3; TRBD2 matches 14 bases. The CDR3 length is 15 residues. The ends lost 8 bases at V and 3 bases at J; junction bases unmatched: 7. Germline loops: CDR1 GTSNPN, CDR2 SVGIG (reference sequence). The CDR3 nucleotides read TGTGCCAGCTATCGGACTAGCGGGAGGACAGATACGCAGTATTTT. Translated: CASYRTSGRTDTQYF. The full variable domain, rest sourced from reference TRBV30 and TRBJ2-3, is SQTIHQWPATLVQPVGSPLSLECTVEGTSNPNLYWYRQAAGRGLQLLFYSVGIGQISSEVPQNLSASRPQDRQFILSSKKLLLSDSGFYLCASYRTSGRTDTQYFGPGTRLTVL.

Note on this clone: In the same sample, other DNA sequences code for this CDR3. CDR3 coding DNA: TGCGCCAGCAGCCCCGGGGGGCCGAGCTCCTACGAGCAGTACTTC. As protein: CASSPGGPSSYEQYF. This sequence joins TRBV5-1 and TRBJ2-7, with TRBD2 as a possible D gene (7 bases). Trimming pared 4 bases from V and 0 bases from J, leaving 14 bases between. Germline CDR1 SGHRS, CDR2 YFSETQ. The CDR3 is 15 amino acids.

The chain employs TRBV7-9 and TRBJ1-4, with 7 nucleotides matching TRBD1. The V and J ends lost 2 bases and 0 bases, in that order; junction bases with no gene match: 3. The CDR3 loop spans 16 amino acids. Per germline, CDR1 SEHNR and CDR2 FQNEAQ (reference sequence). The CDR3 sequence: CASSLQGEATNEKLFF. In nucleotides, the CDR3 is TGTGCCAGCAGCTTACAGGGGGAGGCAACTAATGAAAAACTGTTTTTT.

This sequence joins TRBV11-2 and TRBJ2-7; D not certain. V was trimmed by 1 base and J by 2 bases, leaving 18 bases between them. CDR3 size: 17 residues. Germline lookup yields CDR1 SGHAT and CDR2 FQNNGV. The CDR3 is CASSLVGPHFQPYEQYF. The CDR3, as DNA: TGTGCCAGCAGCTTAGTAGGGCCACATTTCCAGCCCTACGAGCAGTACTTC. The full variable domain, rest sourced from reference TRBV11-2 and TRBJ2-7, is EAGVAQSPRYKIIEKRQSVAFWCNPISGHATLYWYQQILGQGPKLLIQFQNNGVVDDSQLPKDRFSAERLKGVDSTLKIQPAKLEDSAVYLCASSLVGPHFQPYEQYFGPGTRLTVT.

This rearrangement joins TRBV5-1 to TRBJ1-5; TRBD1 agrees at 12 bases. Germline V lookup: CDR1 SGHRS, CDR2 YFSETQ. This CDR3 region has 15 residues. The J segment lost 8 bases and the V segment lost 3 bases, leaving 6 bases of the junction unmatched. The CDR3 loop is CASSWGTGGSEPQHF. CDR3 nucleotides: TGCGCCAGCAGCTGGGGGACAGGGGGCTCGGAGCCCCAGCATTTT.